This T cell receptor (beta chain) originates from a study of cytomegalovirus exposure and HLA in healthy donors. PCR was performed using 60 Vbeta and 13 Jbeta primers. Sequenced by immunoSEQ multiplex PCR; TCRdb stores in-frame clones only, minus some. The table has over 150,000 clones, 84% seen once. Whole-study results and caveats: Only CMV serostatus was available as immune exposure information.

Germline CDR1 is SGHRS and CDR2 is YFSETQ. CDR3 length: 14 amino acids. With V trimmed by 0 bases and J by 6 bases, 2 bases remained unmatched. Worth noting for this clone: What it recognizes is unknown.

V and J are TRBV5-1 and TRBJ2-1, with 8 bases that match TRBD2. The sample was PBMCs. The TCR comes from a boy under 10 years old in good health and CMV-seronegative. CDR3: CASSLGLAGNEQFF. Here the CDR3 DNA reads TGCGCCAGCAGCTTGGGGCTAGCGGGCAATGAGCAGTTCTTC.